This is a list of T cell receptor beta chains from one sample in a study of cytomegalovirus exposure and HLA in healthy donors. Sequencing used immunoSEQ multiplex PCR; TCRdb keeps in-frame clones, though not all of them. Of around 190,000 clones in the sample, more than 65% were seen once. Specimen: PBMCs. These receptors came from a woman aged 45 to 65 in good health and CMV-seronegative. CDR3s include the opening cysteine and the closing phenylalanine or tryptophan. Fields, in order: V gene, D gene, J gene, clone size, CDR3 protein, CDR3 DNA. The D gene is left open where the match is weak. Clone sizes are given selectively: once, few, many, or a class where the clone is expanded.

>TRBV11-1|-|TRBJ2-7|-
CASSLDRSDEQYF
TGTGCCAGCAGCTTAGACCGCAGTGACGAGCAGTACTTC
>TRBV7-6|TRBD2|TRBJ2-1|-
CASSQGTSFLNEQFF
TGTGCCAGCAGCCAGGGGACTAGCTTTCTCAATGAGCAGTTCTTC
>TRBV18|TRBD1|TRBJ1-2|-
CASSPNSGGSGYTF
TGTGCCAGCTCACCAAATTCAGGGGGTTCGGGCTACACCTTC
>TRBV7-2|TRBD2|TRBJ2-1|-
CASSLRRVAGGENEQFF
TGTGCCAGCAGCTTACGTCGGGTAGCGGGGGGGGAAAATGAGCAGTTCTTC
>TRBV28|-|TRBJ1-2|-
CASFGGAQDYGYTF
TGTGCCAGTTTCGGGGGGGCTCAAGACTATGGCTACACCTTC
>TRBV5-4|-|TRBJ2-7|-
CASSPRALDEQYF
TGTGCCAGCAGCCCCCGCGCTTTGGACGAGCAGTACTTC
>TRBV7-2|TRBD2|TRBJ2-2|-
CASSSASGMLVTGELFF
TGTGCCAGCAGCTCGGCTAGCGGGATGTTGGTCACCGGGGAGCTGTTTTTT
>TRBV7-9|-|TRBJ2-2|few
CASSPNTGTGELFF
TGTGCCAGCAGCCCAAACACAGGGACCGGGGAGCTGTTTTTT
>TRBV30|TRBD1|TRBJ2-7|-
CAWSGDRGPEQYF
TGTGCCTGGAGTGGGGACAGGGGGCCCGAGCAGTACTTC
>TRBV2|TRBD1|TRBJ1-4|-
CASRPGQASGKLFF
TGTGCCAGCAGACCAGGACAGGCATCTGGGAAACTGTTTTTT
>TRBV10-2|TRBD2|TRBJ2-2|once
CASRREYTGELFF
TGCGCCAGCAGGCGGGAGTACACCGGGGAGCTGTTTTTT
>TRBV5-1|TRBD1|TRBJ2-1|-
CASSLIGQGNNEQFF
TGCGCCAGCAGCTTGATTGGACAGGGGAACAATGAGCAGTTCTTC
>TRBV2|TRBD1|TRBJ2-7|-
CASREGTGYEQYF
TGTGCCAGCAGGGAGGGGACAGGGTACGAGCAGTACTTC
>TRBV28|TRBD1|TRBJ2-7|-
CASRPQGAPTYEQYF
TGTGCCAGCAGACCACAGGGGGCCCCAACCTACGAGCAGTACTTC
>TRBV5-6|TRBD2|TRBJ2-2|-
CASSLGTSWTGELFF
TGTGCCAGCAGCCTCGGGACTAGTTGGACCGGGGAGCTGTTTTTT
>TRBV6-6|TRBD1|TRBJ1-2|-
CASSYQQGANYGYTF
TGTGCCAGCAGTTACCAGCAGGGGGCCAACTATGGCTACACCTTC
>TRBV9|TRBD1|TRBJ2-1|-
CASSPPGTVPPEQFF
TGTGCCAGCAGCCCCCCGGGGACAGTGCCCCCTGAACAGTTCTTC
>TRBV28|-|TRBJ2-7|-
CASSLISRDTSYEQYF
TGTGCCAGCAGTTTAATTTCCCGGGACACGTCCTACGAGCAGTACTTC
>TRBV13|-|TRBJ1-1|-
CASSHPGTEAFF
TGTGCCAGCAGCCACCCGGGCACTGAAGCTTTCTTT
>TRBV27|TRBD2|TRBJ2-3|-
CASSLGTSGGAGTDTQYF
TGTGCCAGCAGTTTGGGGACTAGCGGGGGGGCGGGCACAGATACGCAGTATTTT
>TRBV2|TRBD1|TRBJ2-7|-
CASRPPGGSYEQYF
TGTGCCAGCAGGCCACCAGGGGGAAGCTACGAGCAGTACTTC
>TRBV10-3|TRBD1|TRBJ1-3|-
CAIRPGQDGNTIYF
TGTGCCATCAGGCCGGGACAGGATGGAAACACCATATATTTT
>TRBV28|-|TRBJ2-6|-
CASTNRHSGANVLTF
TGTGCCAGCACTAACAGACACTCTGGGGCCAACGTCCTGACTTTC
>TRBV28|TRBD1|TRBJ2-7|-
CASSGTGGIKVIYEQYF
TGTGCCAGCTCCGGGACAGGGGGCATCAAGGTGATCTACGAGCAGTACTTC
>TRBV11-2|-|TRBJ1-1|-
CASSLAGWLTNTEAFF
TGTGCCAGCAGCTTAGCTGGTTGGCTGACAAACACTGAAGCTTTCTTT
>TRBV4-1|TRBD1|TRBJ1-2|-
CASSQPTGQGDGYTF
TGCGCCAGCAGCCAACCTACCGGACAGGGCGATGGCTACACCTTC
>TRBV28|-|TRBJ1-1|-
CASRMVGGNTEAFF
TGTGCCAGCAGAATGGTGGGAGGGAACACTGAAGCTTTCTTT
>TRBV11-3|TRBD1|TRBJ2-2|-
CASSLTRGQGTGELFF
TGTGCCAGCAGCTTAACGCGGGGACAGGGAACCGGGGAGCTGTTTTTT
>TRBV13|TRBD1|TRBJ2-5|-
CASSLGPQGATETQYF
TGTGCCAGCAGCTTAGGCCCACAGGGGGCCACGGAGACCCAGTACTTC
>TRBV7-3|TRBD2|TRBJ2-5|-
CASSLLGGGNVRETQYF
TGTGCCAGCAGCTTGTTAGGCGGGGGGAATGTACGAGAGACCCAGTACTTC
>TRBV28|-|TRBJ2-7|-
CASSLRSSYEQYF
TGTGCCAGCAGTTTAAGGAGTTCCTACGAGCAGTACTTC
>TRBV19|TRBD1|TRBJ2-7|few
CASSIGQGVYEQYF
TGTGCCAGTAGTATAGGACAGGGAGTCTACGAGCAGTACTTC
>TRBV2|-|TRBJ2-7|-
CASIEGTGLVKQYF
TGTGCCAGCATCGAAGGAACAGGGTTGGTCAAACAGTACTTC
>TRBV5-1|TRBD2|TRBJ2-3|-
CASSFPNLLAGATSTDTQYF
TGCGCCAGCAGCTTTCCGAATTTGTTAGCGGGGGCTACGAGCACAGATACGCAGTATTTT
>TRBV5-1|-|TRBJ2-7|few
CASSLAHREIDEQYF
TGCGCCAGCAGCTTGGCCCACAGGGAAATCGACGAGCAGTACTTC
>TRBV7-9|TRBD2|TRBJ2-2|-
CASSLGVTAGAGELFF
TGTGCCAGCAGCTTAGGAGTGACGGCGGGGGCCGGGGAGCTGTTTTTT
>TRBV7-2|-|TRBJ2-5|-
CASSLGIAPEGETQYF
TGTGCCAGCAGCTTAGGAATCGCCCCCGAGGGAGAGACCCAGTACTTC
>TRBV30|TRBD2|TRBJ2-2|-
CAWTQGLAGGRWTGELFF
TGTGCCTGGACCCAGGGACTAGCGGGGGGGCGGTGGACCGGGGAGCTGTTTTTT
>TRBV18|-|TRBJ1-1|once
CASSPPPGRTEAFF
TGTGCCAGCTCACCACCCCCGGGGAGGACTGAAGCTTTCTTT
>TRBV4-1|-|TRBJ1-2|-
CASSQEPADSGYGYTF
TGCGCCAGCAGCCAAGAGCCCGCTGATTCAGGCTATGGTTACACCTTC
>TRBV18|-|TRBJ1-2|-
CASSPPSGGYYGYTF
TGTGCCAGCTCACCACCTTCTGGAGGGTACTATGGCTACACCTTC
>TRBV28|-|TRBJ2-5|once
CASSLLRGGQQETQYF
TGTGCCAGCAGTTTATTAAGGGGTGGACAGCAAGAGACCCAGTACTTC
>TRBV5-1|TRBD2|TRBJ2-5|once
CASSSTSGEETQYF
TGCGCCAGCAGCTCTACTAGCGGGGAAGAGACCCAGTACTTC
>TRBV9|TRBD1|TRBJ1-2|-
CASSVRTGNYGYTF
TGTGCCAGCAGCGTCAGGACAGGGAACTATGGCTACACCTTC
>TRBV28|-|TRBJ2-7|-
CASSSLPYEQYF
TGTGCCAGCAGTTCCCTCCCCTACGAGCAGTACTTC
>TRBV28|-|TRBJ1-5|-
CASNAGTGGGNQPQHF
TGTGCCAGCAACGCCGGGACTGGAGGGGGCAATCAGCCCCAGCATTTT
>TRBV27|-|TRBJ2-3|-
CASTTGGRTDTQYF
TGTGCCAGCACCACGGGGGGCCGCACAGATACGCAGTATTTT
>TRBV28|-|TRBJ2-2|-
CASSLSGELFF
TGTGCCAGCAGTCTCTCCGGGGAGCTGTTTTTT
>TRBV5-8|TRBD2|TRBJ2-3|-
CASSLGLAGVSTDTQYF
TGTGCCAGCAGCCTGGGACTAGCGGGAGTTTCCACAGATACGCAGTATTTT